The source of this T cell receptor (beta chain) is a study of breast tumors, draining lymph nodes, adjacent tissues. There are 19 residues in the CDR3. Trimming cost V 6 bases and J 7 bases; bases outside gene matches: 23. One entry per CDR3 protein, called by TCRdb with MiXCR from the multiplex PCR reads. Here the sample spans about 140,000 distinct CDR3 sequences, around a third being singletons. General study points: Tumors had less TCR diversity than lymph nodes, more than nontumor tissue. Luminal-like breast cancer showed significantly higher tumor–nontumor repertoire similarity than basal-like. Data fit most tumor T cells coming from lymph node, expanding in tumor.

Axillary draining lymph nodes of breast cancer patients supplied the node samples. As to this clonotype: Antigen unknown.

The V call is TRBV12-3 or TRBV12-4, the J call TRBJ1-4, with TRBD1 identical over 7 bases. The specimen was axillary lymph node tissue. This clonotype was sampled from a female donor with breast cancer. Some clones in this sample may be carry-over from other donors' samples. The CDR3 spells CASSRTGTYNEGAFEKLFF. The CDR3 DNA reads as TGTGCCAGCAGCCGAACAGGGACCTACAATGAGGGGGCTTTTGAAAAACTGTTTTTT.